What follows is one TCR beta chain and its context. Its matching antigen is unknown. Sorted-subset replicate PCRs used 200 ng DNA, about 30,000 T cell genomes. The assay was immunoSEQ multiplex PCR, and TCRdb's table has in-frame clones only and misses some. The sample lists more than 2 million clones; approximately 96% were seen once. V was cut by 3 bases and J by 6 bases, with 12 bases left in between. Germline V gene data show CDR1 as KGHSH and CDR2 as LQKENI. This CDR3 is built from 13 residues. This sample was included in a study of shared clonotypes between healthy human individuals. Study-level results: Clonotype sharing among donors was thought likely to change with sequencing depth. When naive CD4 clonotypes were compared across a few donors, about 4.8% were shared. The sole specimen, blood, was sampled, and tissue repertoires likely differ.

This TCR was recovered from a man aged 18 to 35 in good health. Sample: naive CD4+ T cells sorted from blood. Sample subset: CD45RA+ positively selected. V and J are TRBV18 and TRBJ2-7; D may be TRBD2 (5 bases). The CDR3 sequence: CASSPKEGGEQYF. In DNA form, the CDR3 reads TGTGCCAGCTCACCCAAAGAGGGTGGCGAGCAGTACTTC.